This T cell receptor (beta chain) was captured by sequencing in a study of identical twins. It was template switching that added a universal primer site, and there were unique molecular identifiers on the cDNA. TCRdb called the 5' RACE reads again in MiXCR, with one record for every CDR3 protein. The sample holds fewer than 250,000 distinct CDR3 sequences, approximately 8% seen once. Study-wide points: Twins' excess sharing was less marked for out-of-frame beta sequences. Out-of-frame alpha sequences shared by twins were enriched for low generation probability.

This clonotype was detected a few times. The antigen remains undetermined. Germline-derived CDR1 and CDR2 are MNHEY and SVGAGI. Trimming took 1 base from V and 1 from J, leaving 10 bases between them. The CDR3 loop spans 15 amino acids. These sequences were also reported in another study, on yellow fever vaccine responses in identical twins. This second study says: Vaccine-induced T cell responses in twins were reportedly observed to appear partly convergent, partly personalized.

The chain employs TRBV6-5 and TRBJ1-1; weak D call: TRBD1 (5 bases). The receptor was derived from a woman under 30 in good health. Sequenced sample: CD8+ T cells sorted from blood. The CDR3 here is CASSYWVGENTEAFF. The CDR3 coding sequence is TGTGCCAGCAGTTACTGGGTGGGGGAGAACACTGAAGCTTTCTTT.